This T cell receptor beta chain was documented in a study of beta chain features in type 1 diabetes. Study-level points and caveats: PCR might favor shorter templates, equally in patients and controls. There was no resolution here of whether HLA type influences TCRB rearrangement. In every one of the four CD4+ subsets, TCRB CDR3s were moderately but significantly shorter in Type 1 diabetes patients.

Germline V gene data show CDR1 as GTSNPN and CDR2 as SVGIG (reference sequence). This CDR3 has 14 amino acids. V shed 4 bases and J shed 0 bases, with 12 bases lying between them. This clone was seen a few times. Its specificity is not known. Expressed TCRB transcripts were sequenced, since all the RNA that had been isolated was reverse transcribed. TCRdb's copy holds only in-frame clones and misses some; the assay was immunoSEQ multiplex PCR. The top ten hold roughly 0.066% of the sample, which has a few hundred thousand clones, approximately 30% seen once. What was sequenced was naive CD4+ T cells from blood. The origin of this receptor is a man between 18 and 35 years old in good health. The chain employs TRBV30 and TRBJ1-1; D gene unclear. CDR3 coding DNA: TGTGCCTGGACCCGGACCGCGATGAACACTGAAGCTTTCTTT. Translating it yields CAWTRTAMNTEAFF.